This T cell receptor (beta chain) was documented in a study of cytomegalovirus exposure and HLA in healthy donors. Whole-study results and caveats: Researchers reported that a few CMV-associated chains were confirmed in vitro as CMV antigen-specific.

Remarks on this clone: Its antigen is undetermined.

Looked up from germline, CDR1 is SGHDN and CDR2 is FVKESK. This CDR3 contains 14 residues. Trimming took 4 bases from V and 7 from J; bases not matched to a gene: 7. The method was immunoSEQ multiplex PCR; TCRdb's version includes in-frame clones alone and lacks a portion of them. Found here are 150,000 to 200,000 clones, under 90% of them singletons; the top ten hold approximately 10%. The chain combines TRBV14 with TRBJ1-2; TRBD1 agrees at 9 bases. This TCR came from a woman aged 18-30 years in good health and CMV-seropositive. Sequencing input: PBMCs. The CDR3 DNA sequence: TGTGCCAGCAGCCCGGGACAGGGTTCGGGTGGCTACACCTTC. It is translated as CASSPGQGSGGYTF.